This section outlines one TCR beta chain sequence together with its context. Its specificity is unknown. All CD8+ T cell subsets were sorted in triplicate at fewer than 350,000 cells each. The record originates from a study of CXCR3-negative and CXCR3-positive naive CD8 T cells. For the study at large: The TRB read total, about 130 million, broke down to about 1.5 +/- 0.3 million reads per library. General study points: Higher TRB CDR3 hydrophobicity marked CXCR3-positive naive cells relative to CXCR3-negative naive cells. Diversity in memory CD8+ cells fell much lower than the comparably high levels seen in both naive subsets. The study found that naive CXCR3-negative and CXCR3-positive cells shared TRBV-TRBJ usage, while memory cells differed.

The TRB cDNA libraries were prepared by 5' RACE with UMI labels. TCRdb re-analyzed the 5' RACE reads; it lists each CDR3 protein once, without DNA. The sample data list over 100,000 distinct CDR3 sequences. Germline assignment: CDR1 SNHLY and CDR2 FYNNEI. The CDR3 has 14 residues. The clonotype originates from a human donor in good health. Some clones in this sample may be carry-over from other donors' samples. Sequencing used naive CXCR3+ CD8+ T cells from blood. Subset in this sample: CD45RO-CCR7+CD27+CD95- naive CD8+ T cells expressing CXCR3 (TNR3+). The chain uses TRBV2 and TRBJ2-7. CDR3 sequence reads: CASRRGPSSYEQYF.